This passage covers 21 T cell receptor beta chains from one sample sequenced in a study of OX40 agonist ivuxolimab in advanced cancers. Sequencing used immunoSEQ multiplex PCR; TCRdb keeps in-frame clones, though not all of them. Here the sample spans approximately 35,000 clones, around 80% being singletons. This specimen was CD4+ or CD8+ T cells sorted from blood, taken in a trial of the OX40 agonist ivuxolimab. Receptor source: an adult with an advanced solid tumor such as melanoma, head and neck, liver or kidney cancer.

The CDR3 region is CASSFQIAGGETQYF. The CDR3 nucleotides are TGCGCCAGCAGCTTCCAGATAGCCGGCGGGGAGACCCAGTACTTC. The rearrangement joins TRBV5-1 to TRBJ2-5, with D tentatively TRBD2 (5 bases). Trimming removed 2 bases from V and 5 bases from J, with 16 bases in between. CDR1 is SGHRS and CDR2 is YFSETQ in the germline V gene. The CDR3 extends over 15 amino acids.

The chain links TRBV5-6 to TRBJ2-1; possibly TRBD1 for D (5 bases). Germline lookup yields CDR1 SGHDT and CDR2 YYEEEE. The CDR3 is 13 residues long. Trimming removed 1 base from V and 9 bases from J, with 11 bases in between. This chain's CDR3 is CASSLLRATEQFF. DNA of the CDR3: TGTGCCAGCAGCTTGCTCAGGGCAACTGAGCAGTTCTTC.

The V gene is TRBV7-8, the J gene TRBJ1-1; 8 bases line up with TRBD1. Per the germline V gene, CDR1 is SGHVS and CDR2 is FQNEAQ. The ends lost 0 bases at V and 7 bases at J; junction bases unmatched: 7. The CDR3 covers 15 residues. This chain's CDR3 is CASSLAGTGSFEAFF. DNA of the CDR3: TGTGCCAGCAGCTTAGCGGGGACAGGCTCTTTTGAAGCTTTCTTT.

The V call is TRBV7-2, the J call TRBJ2-2; perhaps TRBD2 as D (5 bases). The V and J ends lost 5 bases and 8 bases respectively, with 12 bases between them. Germline V lookup: CDR1 SGHTA, CDR2 FQGNSA. The CDR3 sequence is 13 residues long. CDR3 coding DNA: TGTGCCAGCAGCCTCTACACGGGGGGGGAGCTGTTTTTT. Its translation: CASSLYTGGELFF.

The DNA for the CDR3 is TGTGCCAGCAGCCTCATTATGTGGGACGGCAATCAGCCCCAGCATTTT. Translation gives CASSLIMWDGNQPQHF. The chain joins TRBV7-6 to TRBJ1-5, with D perhaps TRBD1 (5 bases). Trimming stripped 5 bases from V and 2 bases from J, with 16 bases between. This CDR3 is 16 amino acids long. The germline V gene encodes CDR1 SGHVS and CDR2 FNYEAQ.

This clone occurred once. This chain links TRBV18 with TRBJ2-7; a weak D match, TRBD2 (5 bases). CDR1 is KGHSH, CDR2 LQKENI, per germline. V lost 6 bases and J lost 4, with 13 bases in between. The CDR3 totals 13 residues. CDR3 amino acids: CASSPPPGYEQYF. In nucleotides, the CDR3 is TGTGCCAGCTCTCCGCCCCCGGGGTACGAGCAGTACTTC.

The V gene is TRBV28, the J gene TRBJ1-4, with 9 bases aligning to TRBD1. With V trimmed by 6 bases and J by 4 bases, 6 bases remained unmatched. The length of the CDR3 is 15 residues. From germline, CDR1 is MDHEN and CDR2 SYDVKM. This CDR3 reads CASRSGDRDNEKLFF. The CDR3 region has the DNA TGTGCCAGCAGAAGCGGGGACAGGGATAATGAAAAACTGTTTTTT.

V gene TRBV29-1 combines with J gene TRBJ2-3, with 8 nucleotides matching TRBD1. Germline loops: CDR1 SQVTM, CDR2 ANQGSEA. V lost 5 bases, J lost 2 bases, and 3 bases stayed unmatched. This CDR3 spans 13 amino acids. CDR3 coding DNA: TGCAGCGTTCTGACAGGGGCCACAGATACGCAGTATTTT. Translating gives CSVLTGATDTQYF.

The gene calls are TRBV5-6 and TRBJ1-2; maybe TRBD1 (5 bases). The CDR3 contains 15 residues. From germline, CDR1 is SGHDT and CDR2 YYEEEE. V was clipped by 2 bases and J by 5 bases, with 16 bases between them. In DNA, the CDR3 is TGTGCCAGCAGCTTTTGGAGCACAGGCATTTATGGCTACACCTTC. It codes for CASSFWSTGIYGYTF. The full variable domain, with the rest looked up from reference TRBV5-6 and TRBJ1-2, is DAGVTQSPTHLIKTRGQQVTLRCSPKSGHDTVSWYQQALGQGPQFIFQYYEEEERQRGNFPDRFSGHQFPNYSSELNVNALLLGDSALYLCASSFWSTGIYGYTFGSGTRLTVV.

The rearrangement uses TRBV19 and TRBJ1-4; TRBD1 might be the D (5 bases). Germline CDR1 and CDR2: LNHDA and SQIVND (reference sequence). Trimming cost V 4 bases and J 4 bases, with 10 bases left between them. This CDR3 has 14 amino acids. The CDR3 loop reads CASSNTGLNEKLFF. DNA for the CDR3: TGTGCCAGTAGTAACACAGGTCTTAATGAAAAACTGTTTTTT.

The rearrangement uses TRBV14 and TRBJ2-7, with D unclear. Per germline, CDR1 SGHDN and CDR2 FVKESK. V lost 0 bases to trimming and J lost 3 bases, with 12 bases between them. There are 15 residues in the CDR3. The CDR3 reads CASSQDRGSFYEQYF. CDR3 sequence (DNA): TGTGCCAGCAGCCAAGATCGAGGTAGCTTCTACGAGCAGTACTTC.

V and J are TRBV2 and TRBJ2-3; 12 positions match TRBD2. In germline, CDR1 is SNHLY, CDR2 FYNNEI. This CDR3 contains 15 residues. Unmatched junction bases numbered 5, after V lost 6 bases and J lost 4 bases. The CDR3 sequence is CASSRLAGVADTQYF. The CDR3, as DNA: TGTGCCAGCAGCAGACTAGCGGGAGTTGCAGATACGCAGTATTTT.

The V and J genes are TRBV7-8 and TRBJ1-5, with TRBD1 matching over 9 bases. V was pared by 5 bases and J by 0 bases, with 5 bases of the junction left unmatched. Germline loops: CDR1 SGHVS, CDR2 FQNEAQ. The CDR3 extends over 16 amino acids. CDR3 sequence (DNA): TGTGCCAGCAGCGCGGGGACAGGGTATAGCAATCAGCCCCAGCATTTT. This translates into CASSAGTGYSNQPQHF.

The V and J genes are TRBV30 and TRBJ1-6; D call uncertain. CDR1 is GTSNPN and CDR2 is SVGIG in the germline V gene (reference sequence). V lost 4 bases to trimming and J lost 0 bases, with 7 bases between them. CDR3 length equals 14 residues. The CDR3 region is CAWTRDSYNSPLHF. The CDR3 DNA sequence: TGTGCCTGGACCAGAGACTCCTATAATTCACCCCTCCACTTT.

This rearrangement joins TRBV6-5 to TRBJ1-5; no reliable D call. The CDR3 has 13 amino acids. The germline V and J ends were trimmed by 5 bases and 0 bases, with 5 bases remaining between them. Germline V gene lookup returns CDR1 MNHEY and CDR2 SVGAGI. CDR3 DNA: TGTGCCAGCAGTCAATATAGCAATCAGCCCCAGCATTTT. This translates into CASSQYSNQPQHF.

The chain links TRBV5-1 to TRBJ2-3, with D possibly TRBD1 on 6 matching bases. The CDR3 contains 15 residues. The germline CDR1 and CDR2 sequences are SGHRS and YFSETQ. Between the trimmed V and J ends, which lost 3 bases and 4 bases, there was a span of 15 bases. CDR3 DNA: TGCGCCAGCAGCTGGGGGCCCCACCAGTCAGATACGCAGTATTTT. This gives the protein CASSWGPHQSDTQYF.

V usage is TRBV10-2 and J usage is TRBJ2-2; D unresolved. The V gene's germline CDR1 is WSHSY and CDR2 SAAADI. The length of the CDR3 is 13 residues. V was pared by 2 bases and J by 5 bases, with 6 bases between. CDR3 in DNA: TGCGCCAGCAGTGAGGTGGGGACCGGGGAGCTGTTTTTT. Translation gives CASSEVGTGELFF.

The rearrangement uses TRBV2 and TRBJ2-2; no reliable D call. Germline assignment: CDR1 SNHLY and CDR2 FYNNEI. Trimming shortened V by 0 bases and J by 2 bases, and 7 bases separated the two germline ends. The CDR3 loop spans 15 amino acids. Written as DNA, the CDR3 is TGTGCCAGCAGTGAAGCGCGACTTAACACCGGGGAGCTGTTTTTT. It translates to CASSEARLNTGELFF.

The chain carries TRBV19 and TRBJ2-1, with TRBD2 as a possible D gene (5 bases). CDR1 and CDR2 (germline): LNHDA, SQIVND (reference sequence). CDR3 size: 15 residues. Trimming removed 0 bases at V and 7 bases at J, with 13 bases between. The DNA of the CDR3 is TGTGCCAGTAGTATAGACGTCGGAGGTGGAAATGAGCAGTTCTTC. Translated: CASSIDVGGGNEQFF.

The rearrangement joins TRBV19 to TRBJ1-5, with D perhaps TRBD1 (6 bases). Germline loops: CDR1 LNHDA, CDR2 SQIVND (reference sequence). This CDR3 is built from 16 residues. V lost 5 bases and J lost 9, with 23 bases in between. In nucleotides, the CDR3 is TGTGCCAGTAGTCCAAAGGGGGGCACGGGTATGCGGCCCCAGCATTTT. As protein: CASSPKGGTGMRPQHF.

This chain connects TRBV5-1 to TRBJ2-1, with TRBD2 as a possible D gene (6 bases). The CDR3 spans 16 residues. The V gene's germline CDR1 is SGHRS and CDR2 YFSETQ. The germline V and J ends were trimmed by 2 bases and 9 bases, with 21 bases remaining between them. CDR3 residues: CASSFPGLRDGGEQFF. Written as DNA, the CDR3 is TGCGCCAGCAGCTTCCCGGGACTCCGGGACGGCGGTGAGCAGTTCTTC. Full variable domain (rest looked up from reference TRBV5-1 and TRBJ2-1): KAGVTQTPRYLIKTRGQQVTLSCSPISGHRSVSWYQQTPGQGLQFLFEYFSETQRNKGNFPGRFSGRQFSNSRSEMNVSTLELGDSALYLCASSFPGLRDGGEQFFGPGTRLTVL.